The 5 T cell receptor beta chains below were found in one sample sequenced in a study of T cells after yellow fever vaccination. Each CDR3 protein gets one entry after TCRdb re-called the 5' RACE reads with MiXCR. The sample includes approximately 300,000 distinct CDR3 sequences, 10% to 15% of them seen just once. This specimen consisted of CD4+ T cells sorted from PBMCs, obtained 45 days after the yellow fever booster vaccination. The source of these receptors is a man aged 30-40 years who received the YFV17D yellow fever vaccine.

This clonotype has just one count. The chain links TRBV14 to TRBJ1-4; D unclear. Trimming took 2 bases from V and 7 from J, leaving 8 bases between them. The CDR3 contains 13 residues. Germline assignment: CDR1 SGHDN and CDR2 FVKESK. CDR3 sequence (DNA): TGTGCCAGCAGCCAAAATCGGGCTGAAAAACTGTTTTTT. Amino acids: CASSQNRAEKLFF.

This clonotype was found a few times. The chain employs TRBV4-3 and TRBJ2-3; TRBD2 agrees at 10 bases. After removal of 1 base from V and 5 bases from J, the junction contained 15 bases not matched to a gene. This CDR3 has 19 residues. Germline V lookup: CDR1 LGHNA, CDR2 YSLEER. CDR3 sequence: CASSQAPSGSSRAQDTQYF. DNA for the CDR3: TGCGCCAGCAGCCAAGCCCCTAGCGGGAGTTCGAGAGCCCAAGATACGCAGTATTTT.

The sample holds a few counts of this clonotype. The chain is built from TRBV15 and TRBJ2-1; D remains unclear. Germline V lookup: CDR1 LNHNV, CDR2 YYDKDF (reference sequence). The CDR3 totals 15 residues. The ends were cut back, 3 bases at V and 0 bases at J, with 9 bases in the middle. The CDR3 DNA reads as TGTGCCACCAGCAGTCAGCAGACCTCCTACAATGAGCAGTTCTTC. Its protein product is CATSSQQTSYNEQFF.

This chain uses TRBV6-1 with TRBJ2-7; 7 bases line up with TRBD1. Germline CDR1 reads MNHNS; CDR2 reads SASEGT. V was pared by 1 base and J by 1 base, with 4 bases of the junction left unmatched. The CDR3 has 15 residues. CDR3 DNA: TGTGCCAGCAGTGAAGAAAACAGGGGATCCTACGAGCAGTACTTC. Amino acid sequence: CASSEENRGSYEQYF.

On this clonotype itself: A much larger clone is a single base away; this may be a read error. The chain employs TRBV6-1 and TRBJ2-7; the D gene is possibly TRBD1 (5 bases). Trimming shortened V by 7 bases and J by 12 bases, and 25 bases separated the two germline ends. CDR3 size: 14 residues. Germline assignment: CDR1 MNHNS and CDR2 SASEGT. CDR3 sequence: CASTRAWQTLGPYF. The CDR3 DNA reads as TGTGCCAGCACCCGTGCTTGGCAGACCCTGGGGCCGTACTTC.